This TCR beta chain comes out of a study of spatial heterogeneity in lung cancer. At the level of the study: For the average unique TCR and UMI combination, more than eight occurrences appeared in raw reads. General study points: Resection saw ubiquitous expanded tumor TCRs appear in blood more than follow-up did.

This CDR3 has 19 residues. This clonotype was detected only a few times. The target antigen is unknown. Time point given: sample taken at primary tumor resection. TCRs were sequenced from unsorted whole RNA of tumor, nontumor lung or PBMC. The donors comprised 60 to 85 untreated early-stage non-small cell lung cancer patients. TCRdb reprocessed the 5' RACE reads with MiXCR, giving one entry per CDR3 protein. The table shows tens of thousands of distinct CDR3 sequences, with roughly 13% occurring only once. V usage is TRBV21-1 and J usage is TRBJ2-2; the DNA was not used to check the table's D call, TRBD2. TRBV21-1 is classified as a pseudogene. The sequence derives from a male donor with early-stage non-small cell lung cancer. This sample comprised PBMCs, obtained at surgery. As DNA, the CDR3 is TGTGCCAGCAGAAAAAGGAATTGGGACTGGCGATCGAACACCGGGGAGCTGTTTTTT. Translated: CASRKRNWDWRSNTGELFF.